This T cell receptor (beta chain) is drawn from a study of response to subunit inactivated influenza vaccine. CDR3 length equals 13 residues. The V and J ends lost 6 bases and 6 bases respectively, with 12 bases between them. TCRdb re-called the RT-PCR reads through MiXCR, storing one row per CDR3 protein. The data contain about 310,000 distinct CDR3 sequences, just over 20% of them singletons. This material consisted of PBMCs from blood, taken approximately 22 months after vaccination. The V gene is TRBV12-3 or TRBV12-4, the J gene TRBJ1-5; D gene ambiguous. This receptor was taken from a man aged 50 to 69 who received an inactivated influenza vaccine. CDR3 DNA: TGTGCCAGCAGCCCCCTGGTGAGTCAGCCCCAGCATTTT. It translates to CASSPLVSQPQHF.